This T cell receptor (beta chain) appears in the sequencing data of a study of post-analysis software for immune sequencing data. Study details: Recorded subtypes: relapsing-remitting, secondary progressive, progressive-relapsing; some patients unannotated.

The CDR3 extends over 15 amino acids. The germline V and J ends were trimmed by 3 bases and 9 bases, with 18 bases remaining between them. The germline CDR1 and CDR2 sequences are LNHNV and YYDKDF (reference sequence). Study results and caveats: Controls had significantly higher normalized Chao1 diversity than multiple sclerosis patients. Patients carried five TRBV segments more frequently than controls did, and TRBV5-6, TRBV5-1 and TRBV20-1 were among them.

Points on this clonotype: The antigen remains unidentified.

Prepared libraries of TCR beta cDNA carried unique molecular identifiers. MiXCR, run by TCRdb on the PCR reads, gives a single entry per CDR3 protein. The sample lists about 770,000 distinct CDR3 sequences, 35% to 55% occurring once. The V call is TRBV15, the J call TRBJ2-1; D may match TRBD1 or TRBD2 (5 bases each). This clonotype was obtained from a girl aged 10-17 years with multiple sclerosis. The sample was blood. The DNA for the CDR3 is TGTGCCACCAGCAGTATGGGACCCAGGCCGGGTGAGCAGTTCTTC. It codes for CATSSMGPRPGEQFF. Variable domain in full (rest from reference TRBV15 and TRBJ2-1): DAMVIQNPRYQVTQFGKPVTLSCSQTLNHNVMYWYQQKSSQAPKLLFHYYDKDFNNEADTPDNFQSRRPNTSFCFLDIRSPGLGDTAMYLCATSSMGPRPGEQFFGPGTRLTVL.